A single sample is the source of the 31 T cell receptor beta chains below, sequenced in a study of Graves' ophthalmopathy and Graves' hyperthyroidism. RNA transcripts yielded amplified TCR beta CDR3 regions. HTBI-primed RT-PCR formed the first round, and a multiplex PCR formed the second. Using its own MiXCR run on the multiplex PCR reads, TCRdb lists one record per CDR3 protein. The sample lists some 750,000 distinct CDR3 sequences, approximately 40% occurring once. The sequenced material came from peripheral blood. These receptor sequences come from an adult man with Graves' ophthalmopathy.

The CDR3 DNA sequence: TGTGCCAGTAGGAAGACAGGGGCCTCTGGAAACACCATATATTTT. Protein product: CASRKTGASGNTIYF. The chain recombines TRBV19 with TRBJ1-3; 8 nucleotides match TRBD1. V gave up 6 bases and J gave up 0 bases; unmatched junction bases: 4. Germline V gives CDR1 LNHDA, CDR2 SQIVND (reference sequence). The CDR3 extends over 15 amino acids. Full variable domain (outside the CDR3, taken from reference TRBV19 and TRBJ1-3): DGGITQSPKYLFRKEGQNVTLSCEQNLNHDAMYWYRQDPGQGLRLIYYSQIVNDFQKGDIAEGYSVSREKKESFPLTVTSAQKNPTAFYLCASRKTGASGNTIYFGEGSWLTVV.

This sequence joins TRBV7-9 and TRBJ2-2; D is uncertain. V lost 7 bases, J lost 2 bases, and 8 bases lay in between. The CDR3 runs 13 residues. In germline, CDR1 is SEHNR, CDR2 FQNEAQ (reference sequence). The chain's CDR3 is CASTQSNTGELFF. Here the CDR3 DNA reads TGTGCCAGCACCCAGAGTAACACCGGGGAGCTGTTTTTT.

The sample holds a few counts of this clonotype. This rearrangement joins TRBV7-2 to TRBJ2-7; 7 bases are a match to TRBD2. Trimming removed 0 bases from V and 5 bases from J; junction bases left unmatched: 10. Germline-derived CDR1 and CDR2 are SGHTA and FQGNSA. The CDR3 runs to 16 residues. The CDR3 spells CASSLAGGSSGNEQYF. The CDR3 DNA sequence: TGTGCCAGCAGCTTAGCGGGCGGGAGCTCGGGAAACGAGCAGTACTTC.

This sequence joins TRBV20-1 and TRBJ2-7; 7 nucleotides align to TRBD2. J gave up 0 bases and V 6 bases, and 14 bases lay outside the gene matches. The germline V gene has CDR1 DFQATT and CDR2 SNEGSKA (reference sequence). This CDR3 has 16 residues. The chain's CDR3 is CSATQMGGGLSYEQYF. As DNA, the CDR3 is TGCAGTGCCACGCAAATGGGGGGAGGGCTCTCCTACGAGCAGTACTTC.

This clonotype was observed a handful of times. CDR3 DNA sequence: TGTGCCAGCAGCGTAGCTGGGGCGGGAACCTACGAGCAGTACTTC. It encodes CASSVAGAGTYEQYF. V usage is TRBV9 and J usage is TRBJ2-7, with D possibly matching TRBD2 (6 bases). Germline CDR1 reads SGDLS; CDR2 reads YYNGEE. Trimming took off 0 bases at V and 2 bases at J, with 12 bases between the two ends. The CDR3 contains 15 residues.

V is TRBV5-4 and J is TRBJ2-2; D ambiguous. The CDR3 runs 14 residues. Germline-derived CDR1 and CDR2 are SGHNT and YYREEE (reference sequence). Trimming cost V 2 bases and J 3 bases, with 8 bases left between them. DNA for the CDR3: TGTGCCAGCAGCTTCGGGTACCACACCGGGGAGCTGTTTTTT. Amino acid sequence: CASSFGYHTGELFF.

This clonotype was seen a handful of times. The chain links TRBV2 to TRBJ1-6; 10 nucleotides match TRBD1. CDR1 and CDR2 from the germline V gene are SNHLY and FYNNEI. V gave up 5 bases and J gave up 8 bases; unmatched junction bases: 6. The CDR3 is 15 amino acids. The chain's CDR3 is CASSRETGGYSPLHF. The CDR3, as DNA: TGTGCCAGCAGTCGAGAGACAGGGGGCTATTCACCCCTCCACTTT.

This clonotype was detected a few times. The CDR3 nucleotides are TGTGCCAGCAGGGCAGGAAGTGGATCCTACGAGCAGTACTTC. Translated, it gives CASRAGSGSYEQYF. This sequence joins TRBV19 and TRBJ2-7; D possibly corresponds to TRBD1 (5 bases). In germline, CDR1 is LNHDA, CDR2 SQIVND (reference sequence). This CDR3 region has 14 residues. The V end lost 9 bases, the J end lost 1 base, and 16 bases lay between the germline ends.

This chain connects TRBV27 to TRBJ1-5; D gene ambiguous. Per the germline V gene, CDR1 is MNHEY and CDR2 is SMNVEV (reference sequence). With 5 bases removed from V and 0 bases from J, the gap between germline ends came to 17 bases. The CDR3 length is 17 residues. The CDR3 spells CASSGPPYKDSNQPQHF. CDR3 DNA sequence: TGTGCCAGCAGTGGGCCCCCGTATAAGGATAGCAATCAGCCCCAGCATTTT.

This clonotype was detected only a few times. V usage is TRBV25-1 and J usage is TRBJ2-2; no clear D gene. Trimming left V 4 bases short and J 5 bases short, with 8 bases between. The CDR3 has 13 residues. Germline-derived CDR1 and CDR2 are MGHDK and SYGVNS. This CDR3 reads CASSARPTGELFF. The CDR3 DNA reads TGTGCCAGCAGTGCTAGACCAACCGGGGAGCTGTTTTTT.

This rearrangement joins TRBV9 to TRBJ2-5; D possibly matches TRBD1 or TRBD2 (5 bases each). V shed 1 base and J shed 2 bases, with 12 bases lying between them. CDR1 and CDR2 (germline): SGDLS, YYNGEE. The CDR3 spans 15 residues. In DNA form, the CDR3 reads TGTGCCAGCAGCGTATGGGGGAATCCACAAGAGACCCAGTACTTC. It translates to CASSVWGNPQETQYF.

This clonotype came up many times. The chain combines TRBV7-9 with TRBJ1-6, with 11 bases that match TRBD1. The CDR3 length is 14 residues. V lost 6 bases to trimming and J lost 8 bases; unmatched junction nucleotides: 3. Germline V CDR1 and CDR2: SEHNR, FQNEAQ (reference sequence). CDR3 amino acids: CASSLGQGDSPLHF. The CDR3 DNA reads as TGTGCCAGCAGTTTGGGACAGGGGGATTCACCCCTCCACTTT. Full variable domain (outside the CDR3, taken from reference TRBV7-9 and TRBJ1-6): DTGVSQNPRHKITKRGQNVTFRCDPISEHNRLYWYRQTLGQGPEFLTYFQNEAQLEKSRLLSDRFSAERPKGSFSTLEIQRTEQGDSAMYLCASSLGQGDSPLHFGNGTRLTVT.

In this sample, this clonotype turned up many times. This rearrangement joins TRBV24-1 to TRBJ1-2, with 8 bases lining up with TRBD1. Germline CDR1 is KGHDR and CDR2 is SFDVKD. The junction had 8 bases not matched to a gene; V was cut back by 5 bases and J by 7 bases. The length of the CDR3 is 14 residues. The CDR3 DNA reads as TGTGCCACCAGTGGTGACAGGGGTGAAGGTGGCTACACCTTC. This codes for CATSGDRGEGGYTF.

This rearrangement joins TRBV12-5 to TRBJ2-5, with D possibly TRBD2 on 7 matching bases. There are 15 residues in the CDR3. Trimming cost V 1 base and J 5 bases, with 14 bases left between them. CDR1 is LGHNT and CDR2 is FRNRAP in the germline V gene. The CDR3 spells CASGLEGGGAETQYF. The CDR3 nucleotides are TGTGCTAGTGGTTTGGAAGGGGGGGGGGCTGAGACCCAGTACTTC.

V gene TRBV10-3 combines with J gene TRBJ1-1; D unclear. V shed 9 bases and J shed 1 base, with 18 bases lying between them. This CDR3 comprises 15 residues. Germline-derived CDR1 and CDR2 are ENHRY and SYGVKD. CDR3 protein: CAIGDEARQNTEAFF. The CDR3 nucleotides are TGTGCCATTGGGGATGAGGCCAGGCAGAACACTGAAGCTTTCTTT.

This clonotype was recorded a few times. The CDR3 region is CASNSPGVGTQYF. As DNA, the CDR3 is TGTGCCAGCAACTCCCCCGGGGTTGGGACCCAGTACTTC. V gene TRBV11-2 combines with J gene TRBJ2-5; tentative D call: TRBD2 (5 bases). V gave up 7 bases and J gave up 7 bases, with 16 bases separating them. Germline V gene data show CDR1 as SGHAT and CDR2 as FQNNGV. The CDR3 sequence is 13 residues long.

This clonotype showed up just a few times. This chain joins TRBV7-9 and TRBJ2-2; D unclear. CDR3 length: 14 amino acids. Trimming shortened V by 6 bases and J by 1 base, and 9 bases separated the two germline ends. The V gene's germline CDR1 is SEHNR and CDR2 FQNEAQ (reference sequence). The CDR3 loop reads CASSSTQNTGELFF. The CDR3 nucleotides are TGTGCCAGCAGTTCAACACAGAACACCGGGGAGCTGTTTTTT.

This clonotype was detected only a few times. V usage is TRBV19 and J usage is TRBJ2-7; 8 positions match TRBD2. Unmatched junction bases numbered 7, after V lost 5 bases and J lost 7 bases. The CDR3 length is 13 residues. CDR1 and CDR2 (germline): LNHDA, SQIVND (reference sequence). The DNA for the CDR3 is TGTGCCAGTAGTGGCGGGGGGCGTGAAGAGCAGTACTTC. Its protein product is CASSGGGREEQYF. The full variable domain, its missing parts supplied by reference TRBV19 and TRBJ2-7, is DGGITQSPKYLFRKEGQNVTLSCEQNLNHDAMYWYRQDPGQGLRLIYYSQIVNDFQKGDIAEGYSVSREKKESFPLTVTSAQKNPTAFYLCASSGGGREEQYFGPGTRLTVT.

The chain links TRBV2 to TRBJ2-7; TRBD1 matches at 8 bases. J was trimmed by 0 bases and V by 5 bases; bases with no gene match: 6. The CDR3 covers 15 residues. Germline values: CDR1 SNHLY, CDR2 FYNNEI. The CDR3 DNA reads TGTGCCAGCAGTCTCGACAGGGGCTTCTCCTACGAGCAGTACTTC. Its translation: CASSLDRGFSYEQYF.

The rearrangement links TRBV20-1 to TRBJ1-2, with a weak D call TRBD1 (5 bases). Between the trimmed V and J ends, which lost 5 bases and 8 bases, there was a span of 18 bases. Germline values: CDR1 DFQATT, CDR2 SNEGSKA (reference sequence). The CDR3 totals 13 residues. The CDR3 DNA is TGCAGTGCTCTCAATAGGGACGATGAAGGCTACACCTTC. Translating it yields CSALNRDDEGYTF.

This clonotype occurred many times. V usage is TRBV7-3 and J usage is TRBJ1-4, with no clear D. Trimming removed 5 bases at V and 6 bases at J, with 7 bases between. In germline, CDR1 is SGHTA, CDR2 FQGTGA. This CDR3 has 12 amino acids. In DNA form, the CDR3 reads TGTGCCAGCAGCCCCCTCGATGAAAAACTGTTTTTT. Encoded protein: CASSPLDEKLFF.

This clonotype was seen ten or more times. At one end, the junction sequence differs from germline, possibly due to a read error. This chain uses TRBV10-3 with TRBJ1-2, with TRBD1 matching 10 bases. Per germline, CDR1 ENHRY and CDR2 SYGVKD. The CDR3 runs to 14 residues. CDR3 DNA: TGTGCCAGCAGTGAATACGGGACAGGGGATGGCTACACCTTC. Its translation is CASSEYGTGDGYTF.

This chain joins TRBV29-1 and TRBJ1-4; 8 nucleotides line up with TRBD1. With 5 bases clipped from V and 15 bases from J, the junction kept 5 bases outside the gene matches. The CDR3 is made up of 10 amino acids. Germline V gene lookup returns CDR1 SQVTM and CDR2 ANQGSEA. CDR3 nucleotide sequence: TGCAGCGTTACAGGGGGGACAGTGTTTTTT. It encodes CSVTGGTVFF. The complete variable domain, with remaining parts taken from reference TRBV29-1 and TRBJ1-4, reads SAVISQKPSRDICQRGTSLTIQCQVDSQVTMMFWYRQQPGQSLTLIATANQGSEATYESGFVIDKFPISRPNLTFSTLTVSNMSPEDSSIYLCSVTGGTVFFGSGTQLSVL.

CDR3 nucleotide sequence: TGTGCCAGCAGCTTGGTGCGGGGGGGCCTAGAGACCCAGTACTTC. Translated, it gives CASSLVRGGLETQYF. The chain recombines TRBV7-9 with TRBJ2-5; 9 positions agree with TRBD2. The germline V gene has CDR1 SEHNR and CDR2 FQNEAQ (reference sequence). The CDR3 extends over 15 amino acids. V shed 3 bases, J shed 4 bases, and the junction held 6 bases outside the gene matches.

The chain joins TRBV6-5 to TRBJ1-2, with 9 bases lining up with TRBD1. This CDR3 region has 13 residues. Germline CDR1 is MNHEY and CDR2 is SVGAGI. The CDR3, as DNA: TGTACCACCCCAGGCACAGGGGGCTCTGGCTACACCTTC. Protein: CTTPGTGGSGYTF.

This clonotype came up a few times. In nucleotides, the CDR3 is TGTGCCAGCAGCTCATTCAGCGGGAGGGCTAGGACCGGGGAGCTGTTTTTT. Its translation is CASSSFSGRARTGELFF. V gene TRBV5-6 combines with J gene TRBJ2-2; 10 bases agree with TRBD2. Unmatched junction bases numbered 10, after V lost 3 bases and J lost 5 bases. The CDR3 runs to 17 residues. Germline V CDR1 and CDR2: SGHDT, YYEEEE. Combining the CDR3 with reference TRBV5-6 and TRBJ2-2 gives the whole variable domain DAGVTQSPTHLIKTRGQQVTLRCSPKSGHDTVSWYQQALGQGPQFIFQYYEEEERQRGNFPDRFSGHQFPNYSSELNVNALLLGDSALYLCASSSFSGRARTGELFFGEGSRLTVL.

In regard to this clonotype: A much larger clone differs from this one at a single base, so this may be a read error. DNA for the CDR3: TGTGCCAGCAGCCAGGGACAGGGGAACTACGAGCAGTACTTC. This sequence encodes CASSQGQGNYEQYF. V usage is TRBV11-2 and J usage is TRBJ2-7, with 10 bases aligning to TRBD1. The trim removed 5 bases at V and 3 bases at J, leaving 4 bases unmatched. The CDR3 totals 14 residues. Germline CDR1 and CDR2: SGHAT and FQNNGV.

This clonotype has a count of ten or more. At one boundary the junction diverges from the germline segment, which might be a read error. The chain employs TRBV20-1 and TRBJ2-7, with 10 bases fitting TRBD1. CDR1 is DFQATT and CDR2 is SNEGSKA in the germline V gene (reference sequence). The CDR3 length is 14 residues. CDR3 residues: CSAIKGQGRTPQHF. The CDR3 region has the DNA TGCAGTGCTATAAAGGGACAGGGGCGCACCCCCCAGCACTTC.

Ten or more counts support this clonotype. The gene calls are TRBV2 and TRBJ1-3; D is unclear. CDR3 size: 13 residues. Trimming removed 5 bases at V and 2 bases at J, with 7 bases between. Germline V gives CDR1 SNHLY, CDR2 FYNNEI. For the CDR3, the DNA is TGTGCCAGCAGTCACCCGCCTGGAAACACCATATATTTT. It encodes CASSHPPGNTIYF.

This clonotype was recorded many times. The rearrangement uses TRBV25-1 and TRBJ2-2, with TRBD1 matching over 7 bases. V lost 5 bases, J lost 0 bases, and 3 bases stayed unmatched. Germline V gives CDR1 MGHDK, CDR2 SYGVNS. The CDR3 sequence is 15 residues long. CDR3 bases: TGTGCCAGCAGTATCCAGGGGGCGAACACCGGGGAGCTGTTTTTT. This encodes CASSIQGANTGELFF.

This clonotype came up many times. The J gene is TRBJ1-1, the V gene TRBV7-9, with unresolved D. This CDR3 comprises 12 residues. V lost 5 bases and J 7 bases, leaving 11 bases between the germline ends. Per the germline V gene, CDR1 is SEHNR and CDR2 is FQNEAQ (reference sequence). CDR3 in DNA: TGTGCCAGCAGCGAAAGCCAGTATGAAGCTTTCTTT. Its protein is CASSESQYEAFF. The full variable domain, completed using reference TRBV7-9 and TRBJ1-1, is DTGVSQNPRHKITKRGQNVTFRCDPISEHNRLYWYRQTLGQGPEFLTYFQNEAQLEKSRLLSDRFSAERPKGSFSTLEIQRTEQGDSAMYLCASSESQYEAFFGQGTRLTVV.